The 25 T cell receptor beta chains in this list originate from one sample, sequenced in a study of shared clonotypes between healthy human individuals. Sequenced by immunoSEQ multiplex PCR; TCRdb stores in-frame clones only, minus some. The sample comprises 760,000 or so clones, about 96% of which are singletons, and around 0.21% rests with the top ten. CD45RO-negative, CCR7-positively selected cells formed the naive CD8 fraction, excluding terminally differentiated effector memory CD45RA+ cells. Sequenced sample: naive CD8+ T cells sorted from blood. All receptors derive from a man younger than 45 in good health.

This chain joins TRBV29-1 and TRBJ1-1, with 8 bases aligning to TRBD1. Germline CDR1 and CDR2: SQVTM and ANQGSEA. V was clipped by 3 bases and J by 7 bases; unmatched bases: 4. This CDR3 contains 12 residues. CDR3 sequence: CSVEGQEIEAFF. DNA of the CDR3: TGCAGCGTTGAGGGACAGGAGATTGAAGCTTTCTTT.

This chain links TRBV28 with TRBJ1-3, with D possibly matching TRBD1 (5 bases). This CDR3 region has 15 residues. The V gene lost 4 bases and the J gene lost 0 bases, with 10 bases spanning the gap. The germline V gene has CDR1 MDHEN and CDR2 SYDVKM. The CDR3 bases are TGTGCCAGCAGTTCGGTTGGGACCTCTGGAAACACCATATATTTT. As protein: CASSSVGTSGNTIYF.

The gene calls are TRBV5-1 and TRBJ1-1; TRBD1 might be the D (6 bases). Deletions cut 0 bases from V and 4 bases from J, with 13 bases between. The CDR3 covers 15 residues. Looked up from germline, CDR1 is SGHRS and CDR2 is YFSETQ. The CDR3 DNA reads TGCGCCAGCAGCTTGGACAGGGCGTCTCTCACTGAAGCTTTCTTT. Protein product: CASSLDRASLTEAFF.

The chain employs TRBV25-1 and TRBJ2-5; tentatively, D is TRBD1 or TRBD2 (5 bases each). CDR3 length equals 15 residues. CDR1 is MGHDK and CDR2 is SYGVNS in the germline V gene. Trimming cost V 8 bases and J 8 bases, with 24 bases left between them. The CDR3 loop is CASSEGFEGTGTQYF. In nucleotides, the CDR3 is TGTGCCAGCTCCGAAGGGTTCGAGGGGACGGGTACCCAGTACTTC.

This chain links TRBV5-8 with TRBJ2-5; a weak D match, TRBD1 (6 bases). This CDR3 is built from 17 residues. Trimming took off 3 bases at V and 1 base at J, with 19 bases between the two ends. CDR1 SGHTS and CDR2 YDEGEE come from the germline V gene. The CDR3 here is CASSSQAGGSLQETQYF. For the CDR3, the DNA is TGTGCCAGCAGCTCCCAAGCTGGGGGCAGCCTCCAAGAGACCCAGTACTTC.

The V and J genes are TRBV27 and TRBJ1-5, with TRBD1 matching over 9 bases. J lost 6 bases, V lost 5 bases, and 5 bases had no gene match. The length of the CDR3 is 14 residues. Germline V gene sequence: CDR1 MNHEY, CDR2 SMNVEV (reference sequence). The CDR3 coding sequence is TGTGCCAGCAGTCCGGGACAGGGTAGTCAGCCCCAGCATTTT. Its protein is CASSPGQGSQPQHF.

Here the CDR3 reads CASSSGVISYNEQFF. CDR3 sequence (DNA): TGCGCCAGCAGCTCCGGGGTAATCTCCTACAATGAGCAGTTCTTC. This chain uses TRBV5-1 with TRBJ2-1; perhaps TRBD2 as D (5 bases). CDR3 length equals 15 residues. V was shortened by 3 bases and J by 0 bases, with 10 bases between the two germline ends. Looked up from germline, CDR1 is SGHRS and CDR2 is YFSETQ.

This chain links TRBV7-9 with TRBJ2-3, with TRBD2 matching over 9 bases. V shed 2 bases, J shed 2 bases, and the junction held 11 bases outside the gene matches. The CDR3 covers 18 residues. Germline V CDR1 and CDR2: SEHNR, FQNEAQ (reference sequence). In DNA form, the CDR3 reads TGTGCCAGCAGCTTATTAAGTATCGGACTAGCGATCACAGATACGCAGTATTTT. This encodes CASSLLSIGLAITDTQYF.

This clone was seen only once. V and J are TRBV18 and TRBJ2-1; no clear D gene. Germline values: CDR1 KGHSH, CDR2 LQKENI. V shed 6 bases and J shed 3 bases, with 15 bases lying between them. CDR3 length: 15 residues. CDR3 coding DNA: TGTGCCAGCTCGCTAGAAGCTAGAAACTACAATGAGCAGTTCTTC. Translating it yields CASSLEARNYNEQFF.

This sequence joins TRBV28 and TRBJ1-1; tentatively, D is TRBD1 (5 bases). The CDR3 consists of 15 residues. The V gene's germline CDR1 is MDHEN and CDR2 SYDVKM. V lost 6 bases and J lost 0, with 14 bases in between. The CDR3 loop is CASSPTGTVNTEAFF. For the CDR3, the DNA is TGTGCCAGCAGCCCAACCGGGACGGTGAACACTGAAGCTTTCTTT.

CDR3 bases: TGCAGCGTTGAATATGGGGTGGCGGGAGGGCCGACAGATACGCAGTATTTT. Amino acids: CSVEYGVAGGPTDTQYF. The V and J genes are TRBV29-1 and TRBJ2-3; TRBD2 agrees at 9 bases. CDR3 length: 17 amino acids. The junction had 12 bases not matched to a gene; V was cut back by 2 bases and J by 3 bases. The germline CDR1 and CDR2 sequences are SQVTM and ANQGSEA.

This chain connects TRBV9 to TRBJ2-7; D might be TRBD2 (6 bases). V was shortened by 4 bases and J by 5 bases, with 19 bases between the two germline ends. The length of the CDR3 is 15 residues. The germline CDR1 and CDR2 sequences are SGDLS and YYNGEE. The CDR3 sequence is CASSPGTAGLDEQYF. DNA for the CDR3: TGTGCCAGCAGCCCCGGGACTGCCGGTTTGGACGAGCAGTACTTC.

This clone was seen just once. The chain joins TRBV28 to TRBJ2-3; D perhaps matches TRBD2 (6 bases). In germline, CDR1 is MDHEN, CDR2 SYDVKM. The CDR3 spans 12 residues. V lost 6 bases and J 14 bases, leaving 18 bases between the germline ends. The chain's CDR3 is CASSSGTLDAYF. The CDR3 nucleotides are TGTGCCAGCAGCTCCGGGACTCTAGATGCGTATTTT.

The chain combines TRBV5-4 with TRBJ1-4; D gene ambiguous. There are 16 residues in the CDR3. V was trimmed by 4 bases and J by 2 bases, leaving 15 bases between them. CDR1 SGHNT and CDR2 YYREEE come from the germline V gene (reference sequence). CDR3 nucleotide sequence: TGTGCCAGCAGCCCCGGCGTGGGGATGACTAATGAAAAACTGTTTTTT. It is translated as CASSPGVGMTNEKLFF.

The V and J genes are TRBV7-2 and TRBJ1-2; weak D call: TRBD1 (6 bases). This CDR3 comprises 18 residues. CDR1 SGHTA and CDR2 FQGNSA come from the germline V gene. The V end lost 2 bases, the J end lost 1 base, and 20 bases lay between the germline ends. The CDR3 spells CASSLPGQVPGSNYGYTF. The CDR3 DNA sequence: TGTGCCAGCAGCTTACCGGGACAAGTGCCAGGAAGTAACTATGGCTACACCTTC.

This clone is a singleton in its sample. V and J are TRBV9 and TRBJ2-5; perhaps TRBD1 as D (7 bases). V gave up 3 bases and J gave up 2 bases, with 17 bases separating them. The CDR3 extends over 16 amino acids. The germline V gene has CDR1 SGDLS and CDR2 YYNGEE. CDR3 sequence: CASSGQGRGIQETQYF. The CDR3 region has the DNA TGTGCCAGCAGCGGACAGGGCCGGGGGATTCAAGAGACCCAGTACTTC.

This chain joins TRBV27 and TRBJ2-7; D tentatively fits TRBD1 or TRBD2 (5 bases each). Trimming removed 5 bases from V and 5 bases from J, with 19 bases in between. The germline V gene has CDR1 MNHEY and CDR2 SMNVEV (reference sequence). The CDR3 is made up of 15 amino acids. The CDR3 is CASSLGWGSFDEQYF. For the CDR3, the DNA is TGTGCCAGCAGTCTCGGGTGGGGGAGTTTCGACGAGCAGTACTTC.

The rearrangement joins TRBV4-1 to TRBJ1-3; D unclear. Per germline, CDR1 MGHRA and CDR2 YSYEKL. The V and J ends lost 5 bases and 0 bases respectively, with 5 bases between them. The CDR3 length is 13 residues. CDR3 amino acids: CASSSTSGNTIYF. CDR3 DNA: TGCGCCAGCAGCTCCACCTCTGGAAACACCATATATTTT.

The chain carries TRBV6-5 and TRBJ2-7; 7 positions agree with TRBD1. J was trimmed by 6 bases and V by 2 bases; bases with no gene match: 10. This CDR3 has 15 amino acids. Germline CDR1 reads MNHEY; CDR2 reads SVGAGI. CDR3 nucleotides: TGTGCCAGCAGTTACGGGTCGACAGGGAAGGCCGAGCAGTACTTC. Amino acid sequence: CASSYGSTGKAEQYF.

CDR3 nucleotides: TGTGCCAGCAGTACTACCGGGACAGAAATAAGGACCCAGTACTTC. Protein product: CASSTTGTEIRTQYF. The chain carries TRBV27 and TRBJ2-5; TRBD1 matches 7 bases. J was trimmed by 7 bases and V by 5 bases; bases with no gene match: 13. Germline assignment: CDR1 MNHEY and CDR2 SMNVEV (reference sequence). The CDR3 runs to 15 residues.

The CDR3 nucleotides are TGTGCCAGCAGCCCAGCCGACAGGGGCTACGAGCAGTACTTC. Translated: CASSPADRGYEQYF. The chain is built from TRBV7-9 and TRBJ2-7, with 8 bases lining up with TRBD1. Losses at the gene ends were 5 bases for V and 3 bases for J; bases not matched to a gene: 6. Germline loops: CDR1 SEHNR, CDR2 FQNEAQ (reference sequence). This CDR3 has 14 residues. Full variable domain (missing parts from reference TRBV7-9 and TRBJ2-7): DTGVSQNPRHKITKRGQNVTFRCDPISEHNRLYWYRQTLGQGPEFLTYFQNEAQLEKSRLLSDRFSAERPKGSFSTLEIQRTEQGDSAMYLCASSPADRGYEQYFGPGTRLTVT.

V and J are TRBV13 and TRBJ2-5; 10 bases fit TRBD2. V dropped 6 bases and J dropped 5; count of bases not matched to a gene: 9. CDR1 and CDR2 (germline): PRHDT, FYEKMQ (reference sequence). This CDR3 region has 15 residues. The CDR3 nucleotides are TGTGCCAGCAGACATAGCGGGAGGTCTTTCGAGACCCAGTACTTC. Translating it yields CASRHSGRSFETQYF.

The chain is built from TRBV15 and TRBJ2-2; possible D gene TRBD1, 5 bases. V shed 5 bases and J shed 1 base, with 11 bases lying between them. This CDR3 has 15 amino acids. Looked up from germline, CDR1 is LNHNV and CDR2 is YYDKDF (reference sequence). The CDR3 region is CATSVQDLNTGELFF. Written as DNA, the CDR3 is TGTGCCACCAGCGTACAGGATTTGAACACCGGGGAGCTGTTTTTT. The entire variable domain, with the rest obtained from reference TRBV15 and TRBJ2-2, is as follows: DAMVIQNPRYQVTQFGKPVTLSCSQTLNHNVMYWYQQKSSQAPKLLFHYYDKDFNNEADTPDNFQSRRPNTSFCFLDIRSPGLGDTAMYLCATSVQDLNTGELFFGEGSRLTVL.

The chain couples TRBV27 to TRBJ1-4; TRBD1 matches at 8 bases. The CDR3 has 14 amino acids. Germline V gene data show CDR1 as MNHEY and CDR2 as SMNVEV (reference sequence). V gave up 6 bases and J gave up 7 bases; unmatched junction bases: 7. The CDR3: CASRTGVFSEKLFF. CDR3 coding DNA: TGTGCCAGCAGGACAGGGGTCTTTAGTGAAAAACTGTTTTTT.

Of note for this clone: Different DNA sequences within this sample yield the same CDR3. V is TRBV5-6 and J is TRBJ2-7, with D tentatively TRBD1 or TRBD2 (6 bases each). V was cut by 2 bases and J by 4 bases, with 7 bases left in between. This CDR3 comprises 12 residues. CDR1 and CDR2 (germline): SGHDT, YYEEEE. The CDR3 DNA follows: TGTGCCAGCAGCTTAGGGGGGTACGAGCAGTACTTC. It yields the protein CASSLGGYEQYF. Based on the CDR3 plus reference TRBV5-6 and TRBJ2-7, the full variable domain is DAGVTQSPTHLIKTRGQQVTLRCSPKSGHDTVSWYQQALGQGPQFIFQYYEEEERQRGNFPDRFSGHQFPNYSSELNVNALLLGDSALYLCASSLGGYEQYFGPGTRLTVT.